The 29 T cell receptor beta chains given below trace back to one sample, sequenced in a study of T cell changes during pregnancy in multiple sclerosis. Assay: immunoSEQ multiplex PCR; the TCRdb copy retains only in-frame clones and omits some. Seen here are 90,000 to 120,000 clones, less than 95% observed once, and the top ten hold less than 0.85%. The sequenced sample was peripheral blood, obtained in the third trimester of pregnancy. Receptors were obtained from a female donor in good health, enrolled as a control in a pregnancy study.

V is TRBV27 and J is TRBJ1-2; 7 nucleotides match TRBD1. Germline CDR1 reads MNHEY; CDR2 reads SMNVEV (reference sequence). The length of the CDR3 is 14 residues. V lost 2 bases to trimming and J lost 7 bases; unmatched junction nucleotides: 7. CDR3 sequence (DNA): TGTGCCAGCAGTTTACTTTCAGGGGGAACTGGCTACACCTTC. It is translated as CASSLLSGGTGYTF.

V and J are TRBV7-3 and TRBJ1-2; TRBD1 might be the D (5 bases). V was cut by 5 bases and J by 5 bases, with 21 bases left in between. CDR3 length: 16 amino acids. CDR1 and CDR2 (germline): SGHTA, FQGTGA. In nucleotides, the CDR3 is TGTGCCAGCAGCGCGTCCGGGACTAAACACGGATATGGCTACACCTTC. This codes for CASSASGTKHGYGYTF.

The V gene is TRBV11-2, the J gene TRBJ2-3, with TRBD2 matching over 11 bases. Germline CDR1 reads SGHAT; CDR2 reads FQNNGV. This CDR3 has 16 amino acids. With V trimmed by 7 bases and J by 5 bases, 11 bases remained unmatched. CDR3 loop: CASTLLAGVLLDTQYF. The CDR3 coding sequence is TGTGCCAGCACCCTACTAGCGGGGGTCCTCCTAGATACGCAGTATTTT.

This clone was observed a single time. This chain joins TRBV9 and TRBJ2-1; D is undetermined. The V and J ends lost 0 bases and 5 bases respectively, with 12 bases between them. Germline-derived CDR1 and CDR2 are SGDLS and YYNGEE. This CDR3 is 15 amino acids long. In nucleotides, the CDR3 is TGTGCCAGCAGCGTAGTGGGCAATTCGAACAATGAGCAGTTCTTC. This gives the protein CASSVVGNSNNEQFF.

The chain uses TRBV19 and TRBJ1-4; D call uncertain. The CDR3 length is 15 residues. Germline CDR1 and CDR2: LNHDA and SQIVND (reference sequence). V dropped 1 base and J dropped 4 bases, with 10 bases sitting between them. DNA of the CDR3: TGTGCCAGTAGTATAGGAGGGAGCATTAATGAAAAACTGTTTTTT. It specifies CASSIGGSINEKLFF.

V is TRBV6-4 and J is TRBJ1-1; TRBD1 agrees at 7 bases. The CDR3 loop spans 14 amino acids. V shed 5 bases and J 1 base; nucleotides not matched to a gene: 4. Per the germline V gene, CDR1 is MRHNA and CDR2 is SNTAGT. For the CDR3, the DNA is TGTGCCAGCAGTACCGGGACAGCGAACACTGAAGCTTTCTTT. It translates to CASSTGTANTEAFF.

This clone was detected a few times. The chain uses TRBV7-9 and TRBJ2-5, with 7 bases aligning to TRBD1. CDR1 and CDR2 (germline): SEHNR, FQNEAQ (reference sequence). This CDR3 region has 12 residues. V lost 6 bases and J lost 5; bases outside the gene matches: 3. The chain's CDR3 is CASSKTGETQYF. DNA of the CDR3: TGTGCCAGCAGTAAGACAGGGGAGACCCAGTACTTC. The entire variable domain, with the rest obtained from reference TRBV7-9 and TRBJ2-5, is as follows: DTGVSQNPRHKITKRGQNVTFRCDPISEHNRLYWYRQTLGQGPEFLTYFQNEAQLEKSRLLSDRFSAERPKGSFSTLEIQRTEQGDSAMYLCASSKTGETQYFGPGTRLLVL.

The rearrangement links TRBV19 to TRBJ2-1; 7 positions agree with TRBD2. The CDR3 totals 16 residues. Losses at the gene ends were 3 bases for V and 1 base for J; bases not matched to a gene: 6. Germline CDR1 LNHDA, CDR2 SQIVND (reference sequence). CDR3 in amino acids: CASSISASGSYNEQFF. The CDR3 nucleotides read TGTGCCAGTAGTATCTCGGCTAGCGGTTCCTACAATGAGCAGTTCTTC.

This clone was counted a single time. This chain uses TRBV27 with TRBJ2-1, with 8 nucleotides matching TRBD1. V trimming: 6 bases; J trimming: 0 bases; junction bases outside the gene matches: 7. This CDR3 comprises 16 residues. Germline CDR1 reads MNHEY; CDR2 reads SMNVEV (reference sequence). CDR3 protein: CASSLRQGSSYNEQFF. The CDR3 DNA sequence: TGTGCCAGCAGCCTTCGACAGGGGAGCTCCTACAATGAGCAGTTCTTC.

Only one count was recorded for this clone. This chain connects TRBV6-5 to TRBJ1-1; D not resolved. The CDR3 consists of 15 residues. V was cut by 0 bases and J by 0 bases, with 8 bases left in between. In germline, CDR1 is MNHEY, CDR2 SVGAGI. The chain's CDR3 is CASSYSGGLNTEAFF. The CDR3 region has the DNA TGTGCCAGCAGTTACTCGGGAGGGTTGAACACTGAAGCTTTCTTT.

The chain links TRBV5-6 to TRBJ2-7; D possibly corresponds to TRBD1 (6 bases). Germline-derived CDR1 and CDR2 are SGHDT and YYEEEE. Trimming cost V 4 bases and J 1 base, with 18 bases left between them. The CDR3 spans 16 residues. This CDR3 reads CASSPPFVRGSYEQYF. In nucleotides, the CDR3 is TGTGCCAGCAGCCCCCCTTTCGTGAGGGGGTCCTACGAGCAGTACTTC.

The chain has TRBV4-3 and TRBJ1-3; D remains unclear. The CDR3 covers 16 residues. Germline V lookup: CDR1 LGHNA, CDR2 YSLEER. V dropped 1 base and J dropped 0 bases, with 10 bases sitting between them. The CDR3 bases are TGCGCCAGCAGCCAAGGCTTATCTAGCTCTGGAAACACCATATATTTT. This codes for CASSQGLSSSGNTIYF.

V and J are TRBV14 and TRBJ2-4; tentatively, D is TRBD2 (5 bases). Germline loops: CDR1 SGHDN, CDR2 FVKESK. The germline V and J ends were trimmed by 3 bases and 0 bases, with 9 bases remaining between them. This CDR3 contains 15 residues. The CDR3 DNA sequence: TGTGCCAGCAGCCATGCCCGGGGAGCCAAAAACATTCAGTACTTC. Protein: CASSHARGAKNIQYF.

The chain combines TRBV5-8 with TRBJ2-1, with D tentatively TRBD1 (5 bases). V was pared by 2 bases and J by 5 bases, with 8 bases between. The CDR3 has 13 amino acids. From germline, CDR1 is SGHTS and CDR2 YDEGEE. CDR3 region: CASSLRQNNEQFF. DNA of the CDR3: TGTGCCAGCAGCTTAAGACAGAACAATGAGCAGTTCTTC. The full variable domain, with the rest looked up from reference TRBV5-8 and TRBJ2-1, is EAGVTQSPTHLIKTRGQQATLRCSPISGHTSVYWYQQALGLGLQFLLWYDEGEERNRGNFPPRFSGRQFPNYSSELNVNALELEDSALYLCASSLRQNNEQFFGPGTRLTVL.

The V and J genes are TRBV11-2 and TRBJ2-1; D unclear. CDR3 length equals 13 residues. Germline V gives CDR1 SGHAT, CDR2 FQNNGV. V was pared by 3 bases and J by 1 base, with 4 bases between. Here the CDR3 reads CASSFTSYNEQFF. DNA of the CDR3: TGTGCCAGCAGCTTCACTTCCTACAATGAGCAGTTCTTC.

The chain carries TRBV5-1 and TRBJ1-3; the match to TRBD1 covers 7 bases. The ends lost 0 bases at V and 4 bases at J; junction bases unmatched: 13. The germline CDR1 and CDR2 sequences are SGHRS and YFSETQ. The CDR3 sequence is 18 residues long. CDR3 DNA: TGCGCCAGCAGCTTGGTACCCGTTGACAGGGCGGCGGGAAACACCATATATTTT. It yields the protein CASSLVPVDRAAGNTIYF.

V is TRBV7-9 and J is TRBJ1-2; a weak D match, TRBD1 (6 bases). The germline CDR1 and CDR2 sequences are SEHNR and FQNEAQ (reference sequence). The CDR3 runs to 14 residues. V was pared by 4 bases and J by 1 base, with 10 bases between. The CDR3 reads CASSYQGNNYGYTF. DNA of the CDR3: TGTGCCAGCAGCTACCAGGGGAATAACTATGGCTACACCTTC.

V and J are TRBV13 and TRBJ2-7; 9 nucleotides line up with TRBD1. Trimming took 4 bases from V and 5 from J; bases not matched to a gene: 9. The germline CDR1 and CDR2 sequences are PRHDT and FYEKMQ (reference sequence). The CDR3 runs to 15 residues. CDR3 amino acids: CASSSPGQGLNEQYF. DNA of the CDR3: TGTGCCAGCAGCTCCCCGGGACAGGGCTTAAACGAGCAGTACTTC.

This chain joins TRBV5-4 and TRBJ2-2; D perhaps matches TRBD2 (6 bases). The CDR3 consists of 17 residues. Trimming took off 2 bases at V and 5 bases at J, with 19 bases between the two ends. Germline CDR1 reads SGHNT; CDR2 reads YYREEE (reference sequence). CDR3 region: CASSFGQIGGITGELFF. The CDR3 nucleotides read TGTGCCAGCAGCTTCGGACAAATCGGCGGGATAACCGGGGAGCTGTTTTTT.

The rearrangement links TRBV19 to TRBJ1-2; no clear D gene. The CDR3 length is 16 residues. Trimming stripped 5 bases from V and 4 bases from J, with 20 bases between. Germline V gene sequence: CDR1 LNHDA, CDR2 SQIVND (reference sequence). The CDR3 DNA is TGTGCCAGTAGTCCCTACTATTCGTGGTCGGGCTATGGCTACACCTTC. It translates to CASSPYYSWSGYGYTF.

The chain carries TRBV27 and TRBJ1-6; D is possibly TRBD1 (5 bases). V was shortened by 4 bases and J by 10 bases, with 17 bases between the two germline ends. Germline V CDR1 and CDR2: MNHEY, SMNVEV (reference sequence). The CDR3 has 15 amino acids. CDR3 DNA: TGTGCCAGCAGTTCTCGGCAGGGAGGAGACTCACCCCTCCACTTT. It encodes CASSSRQGGDSPLHF.

The chain joins TRBV7-2 to TRBJ1-2, with unresolved D. The germline V gene has CDR1 SGHTA and CDR2 FQGNSA. Trimming cost V 0 bases and J 8 bases, with 16 bases left between them. This CDR3 is built from 15 residues. Written as DNA, the CDR3 is TGTGCCAGCAGCTTAGCGGTCAGACAATCTGGGGGCTACACCTTC. Translated: CASSLAVRQSGGYTF. The full variable domain, with the rest looked up from reference TRBV7-2 and TRBJ1-2, is GAGVSQSPSNKVTEKGKDVELRCDPISGHTALYWYRQSLGQGLEFLIYFQGNSAPDKSGLPSDRFSAERTGGSVSTLTIQRTQQEDSAVYLCASSLAVRQSGGYTFGSGTRLTVV.

The count of this clone is one. V gene TRBV5-4 combines with J gene TRBJ2-5; 9 positions match TRBD1. This CDR3 comprises 14 residues. Germline V CDR1 and CDR2: SGHNT, YYREEE (reference sequence). The V segment lost 3 bases and the J segment 5 bases; nucleotides outside the gene matches: 5. Here the CDR3 DNA reads TGTGCCAGCAGCTCACAGGGGGCTAGGGAGACCCAGTACTTC. This translates into CASSSQGARETQYF.

The rearrangement links TRBV4-1 to TRBJ2-3; 8 bases are shared with TRBD1. This CDR3 is 17 amino acids long. V shed 2 bases, J shed 0 bases, and the junction held 7 bases outside the gene matches. Germline assignment: CDR1 MGHRA and CDR2 YSYEKL. The DNA for the CDR3 is TGCGCCAGCAGCCAACGCCCCGGGACAGGCAGCACAGATACGCAGTATTTT. It specifies CASSQRPGTGSTDTQYF.

This clone was counted once. The V gene is TRBV4-1, the J gene TRBJ1-5, with unresolved D. CDR3 size: 16 residues. Trimming removed 2 bases from V and 6 bases from J, with 17 bases in between. CDR1 and CDR2 from the germline V gene are MGHRA and YSYEKL. CDR3 in amino acids: CASSQRQISGSQPQHF. The CDR3, as DNA: TGCGCCAGCAGCCAAAGGCAGATTTCGGGTAGTCAGCCCCAGCATTTT.

The V gene is TRBV15, the J gene TRBJ2-7, with 7 bases fitting TRBD1. Per germline, CDR1 LNHNV and CDR2 YYDKDF (reference sequence). This CDR3 comprises 17 residues. The V and J ends lost 0 bases and 7 bases, in that order; junction bases with no gene match: 15. CDR3 nucleotides: TGTGCCACCAGCAGAGACACTACAGGGGCAAATTTGAAAGAGCAGTACTTC. Protein product: CATSRDTTGANLKEQYF.

The gene calls are TRBV7-2 and TRBJ1-6; D remains unclear. Germline CDR1 is SGHTA and CDR2 is FQGNSA. V lost 3 bases, J lost 10 bases, and 16 bases lay in between. The CDR3 contains 15 residues. The CDR3 DNA is TGTGCCAGCAGCTTCCGCGGGGTAACTGAATCACCCCTCCACTTT. Protein: CASSFRGVTESPLHF.

The chain has TRBV1 and TRBJ2-4; TRBD2 reflects the table's D call only, with no check against the DNA. TRBV1 is a known pseudogene. CDR3 size: 16 residues. The CDR3 spells CTSRCPRVEAKNIQYF. Here the CDR3 DNA reads TGCACCAGCCGTTGCCCTCGGGTGGAGGCCAAAAACATTCAGTACTTC.

This chain links TRBV5-1 with TRBJ2-6; 12 bases line up with TRBD2. V shed 3 bases, J shed 0 bases, and the junction held 7 bases outside the gene matches. The CDR3 spans 19 residues. In germline, CDR1 is SGHRS, CDR2 YFSETQ. The CDR3 region is CASSSPPGLAGSGANVLTF. The CDR3 DNA reads TGCGCCAGCAGCTCCCCCCCGGGACTAGCGGGCTCTGGGGCCAACGTCCTGACTTTC. Supplemented by reference TRBV5-1 and TRBJ2-6, the full variable domain reads KAGVTQTPRYLIKTRGQQVTLSCSPISGHRSVSWYQQTPGQGLQFLFEYFSETQRNKGNFPGRFSGRQFSNSRSEMNVSTLELGDSALYLCASSSPPGLAGSGANVLTFGAGSRLTVL.